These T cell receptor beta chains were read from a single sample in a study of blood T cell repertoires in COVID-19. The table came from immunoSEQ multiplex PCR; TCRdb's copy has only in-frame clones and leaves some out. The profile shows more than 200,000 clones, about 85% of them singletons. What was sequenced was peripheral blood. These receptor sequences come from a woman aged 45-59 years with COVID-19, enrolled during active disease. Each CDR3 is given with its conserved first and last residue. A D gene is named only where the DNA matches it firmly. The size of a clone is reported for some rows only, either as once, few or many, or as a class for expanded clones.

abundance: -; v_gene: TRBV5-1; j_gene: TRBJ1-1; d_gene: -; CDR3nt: TGCGCCAGCGCGGCGGGCGGATTCCACACTGAAGCTTTCTTT; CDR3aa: CASAAGGFHTEAFF
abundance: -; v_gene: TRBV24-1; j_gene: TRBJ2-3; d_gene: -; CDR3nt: TGTGCCACCAGTGGAGCAGATACGCAGTATTTT; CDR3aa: CATSGADTQYF
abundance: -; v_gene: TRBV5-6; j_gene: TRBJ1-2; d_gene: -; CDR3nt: TGTGCCAGCAGCTTGGGGACATATACTACACACTACACCTTC; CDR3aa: CASSLGTYTTHYTF
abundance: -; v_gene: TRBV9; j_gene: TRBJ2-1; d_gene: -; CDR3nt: TGTGCCAGCAGCGTAGAAGGGGGTCTGGATGAGCAGTTCTTC; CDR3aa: CASSVEGGLDEQFF
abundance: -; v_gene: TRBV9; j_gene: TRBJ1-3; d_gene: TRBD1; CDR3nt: TGTGCCAGCAGCGTAGGGACAGGTATCGGTGACACCATATATTTT; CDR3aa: CASSVGTGIGDTIYF
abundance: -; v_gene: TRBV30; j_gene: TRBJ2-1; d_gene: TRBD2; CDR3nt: TGTGCCTGGAGTGGGCTAGCGGGGTTAGGCAATGAGCAGTTCTTC; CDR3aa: CAWSGLAGLGNEQFF
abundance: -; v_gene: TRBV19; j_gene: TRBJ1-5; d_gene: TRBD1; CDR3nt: TGTGCCAGTACCCGATCACTGACAGGGGCATATAGCAATCAGCCCCAGCATTTT; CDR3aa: CASTRSLTGAYSNQPQHF
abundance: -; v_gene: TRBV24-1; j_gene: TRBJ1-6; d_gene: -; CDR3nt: TGTGCCACTATACCGGGTAGTAATTCACCCCTCCACTTT; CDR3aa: CATIPGSNSPLHF
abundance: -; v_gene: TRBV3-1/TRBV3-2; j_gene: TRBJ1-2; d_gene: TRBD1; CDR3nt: TGTGCCAGCAGCCCTTACCGCAGGGGGGACGGCTACACCTTC; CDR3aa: CASSPYRRGDGYTF
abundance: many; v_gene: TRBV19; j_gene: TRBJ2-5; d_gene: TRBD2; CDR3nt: TGTGCCAGTAGTATAGAGCGGGGGACCACCCAAGAGACCCAGTACTTC; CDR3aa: CASSIERGTTQETQYF
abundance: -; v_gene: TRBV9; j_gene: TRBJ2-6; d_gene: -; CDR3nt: TGTGCCAGCAGCGGGGCCGTGAGCTCTGGGGCCAACGTCCTGACTTTC; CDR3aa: CASSGAVSSGANVLTF
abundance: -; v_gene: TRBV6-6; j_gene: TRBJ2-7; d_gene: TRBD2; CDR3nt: TGTGCCAGCAGCCCGACTAGCGAGGGCGAGCAGTACTTC; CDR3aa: CASSPTSEGEQYF
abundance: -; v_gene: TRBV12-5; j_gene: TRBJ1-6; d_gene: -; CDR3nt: TGTGCTAGTGGTTTGGTAGTGGGAGGTGGCAATTCACCCCTCCACTTT; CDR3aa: CASGLVVGGGNSPLHF
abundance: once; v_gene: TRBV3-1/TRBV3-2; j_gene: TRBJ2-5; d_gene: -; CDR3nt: TGTGCCAGCAGTCACTCAGGTGGAGAGACCCAGTACTTC; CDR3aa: CASSHSGGETQYF
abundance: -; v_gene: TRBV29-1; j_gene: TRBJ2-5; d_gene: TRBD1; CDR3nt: TGCAGCGTCGCACAGGGGGCCTGGGAGACCCAGTACTTC; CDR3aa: CSVAQGAWETQYF
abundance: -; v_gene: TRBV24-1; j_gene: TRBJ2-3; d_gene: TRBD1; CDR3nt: TGTGCCACCAGTGATTTTGGCAGGGGGCGCGGAGATACGCAGTATTTT; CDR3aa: CATSDFGRGRGDTQYF
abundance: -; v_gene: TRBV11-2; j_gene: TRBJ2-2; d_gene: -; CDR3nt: TGTGCCAGCAGCTTATCCCCCCGGAACACCGGGGAGCTGTTTTTT; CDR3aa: CASSLSPRNTGELFF
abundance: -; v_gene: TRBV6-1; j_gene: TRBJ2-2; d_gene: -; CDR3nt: TGTGCCAGCAGTGACCAGACAGGTCTCCCCGGGGAGCTGTTTTTT; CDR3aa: CASSDQTGLPGELFF
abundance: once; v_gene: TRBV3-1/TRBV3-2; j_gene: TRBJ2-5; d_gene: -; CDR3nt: TGTGCCAGCAGCCAAGAAGAGGTGGGTCGATACCAAGAGACCCAGTACTTC; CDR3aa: CASSQEEVGRYQETQYF
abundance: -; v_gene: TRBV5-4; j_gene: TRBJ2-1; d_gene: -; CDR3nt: TGTGCCAGCAGCTTGCCGGGGGTTTACAATGAGCAGTTCTTC; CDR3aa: CASSLPGVYNEQFF
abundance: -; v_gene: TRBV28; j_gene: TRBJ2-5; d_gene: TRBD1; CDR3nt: TGTGCCAGCAGTTCGGACAGGGCACAAGAGACCCAGTACTTC; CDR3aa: CASSSDRAQETQYF
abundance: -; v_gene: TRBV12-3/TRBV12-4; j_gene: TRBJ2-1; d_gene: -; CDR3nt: TGTGCCAGCAGTTTCGACAGCTACAATGAGCAGTTCTTC; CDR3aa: CASSFDSYNEQFF
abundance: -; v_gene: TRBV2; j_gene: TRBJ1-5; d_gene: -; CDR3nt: TGTGCCAGCAGCCTTAATCAGCCCCAGCATTTT; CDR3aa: CASSLNQPQHF
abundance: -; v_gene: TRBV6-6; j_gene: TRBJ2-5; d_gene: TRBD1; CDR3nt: TGTGCCAGCAGACAACCGGACAGGACAACTAAAGAGACCCAGTACTTC; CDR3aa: CASRQPDRTTKETQYF
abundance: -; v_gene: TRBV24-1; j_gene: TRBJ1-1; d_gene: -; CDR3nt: TGTGCCACCAGACCCGGGGGACGGAACACTGAAGCTTTCTTT; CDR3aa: CATRPGGRNTEAFF
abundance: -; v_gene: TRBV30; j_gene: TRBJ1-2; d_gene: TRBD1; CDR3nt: TGTGCCTGGAGTGTACAGGGGCGGAACTATGGCTACACCTTC; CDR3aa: CAWSVQGRNYGYTF
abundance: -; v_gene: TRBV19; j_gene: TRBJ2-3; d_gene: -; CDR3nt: TGTGCCAGTAGTATGGCTAGCTTCAATACGCAGTATTTT; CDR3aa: CASSMASFNTQYF
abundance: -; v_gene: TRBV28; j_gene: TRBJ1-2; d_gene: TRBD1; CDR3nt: TGTGCCAGCAGTGGGATGTTCCGGGACAGAGATAACTATGGCTACACCTTC; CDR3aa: CASSGMFRDRDNYGYTF
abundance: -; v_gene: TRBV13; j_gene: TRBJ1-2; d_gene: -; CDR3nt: TGTGCCAGCAGCTTAGGCCGAGGGTTTTCCTATGGCTACACCTTC; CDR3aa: CASSLGRGFSYGYTF
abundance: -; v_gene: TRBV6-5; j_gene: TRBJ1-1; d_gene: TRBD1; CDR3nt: TGTGCCAGCAGTCAGGACAGGGGAATATCTGAAGCTTTCTTT; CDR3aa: CASSQDRGISEAFF
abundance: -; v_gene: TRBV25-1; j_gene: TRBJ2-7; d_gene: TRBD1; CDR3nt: TGTGCCAGCAGCGCGGACAGGGGAATTTATTACGAGCAGTACTTC; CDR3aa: CASSADRGIYYEQYF
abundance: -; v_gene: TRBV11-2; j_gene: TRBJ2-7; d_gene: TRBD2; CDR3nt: TGTGCCAGCAGCTTAGGGGGGGGACCCTACGAGCAGTACTTC; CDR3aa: CASSLGGGPYEQYF
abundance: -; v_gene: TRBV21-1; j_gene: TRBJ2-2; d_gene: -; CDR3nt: TGTGCCAGCAGCAGAGGGGGGACAGGGGCGAACACCGGGGAGCTGTTTTTT; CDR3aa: CASSRGGTGANTGELFF
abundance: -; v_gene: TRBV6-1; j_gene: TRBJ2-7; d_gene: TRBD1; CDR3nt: TGTGCCAGCAGTGAAGCGGGTGGGACAGGGAAAATAGAGGTCTTC; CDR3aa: CASSEAGGTGKIEVF
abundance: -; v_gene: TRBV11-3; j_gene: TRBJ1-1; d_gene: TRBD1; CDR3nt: TGTGCCAGCAGCCCCGGGACAGGGGAACCTGAAGCTTTCTTT; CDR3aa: CASSPGTGEPEAFF
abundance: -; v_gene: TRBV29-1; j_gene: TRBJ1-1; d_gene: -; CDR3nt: TGCAGTGTGCCTTACTTGAACACTGAAGCTTTCTTT; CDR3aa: CSVPYLNTEAFF
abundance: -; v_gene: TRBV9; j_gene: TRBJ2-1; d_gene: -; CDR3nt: TGTGCCAGCAGCGTTGCACTAGCAGGGAGCTACAATGAGCAGTTCTTC; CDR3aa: CASSVALAGSYNEQFF
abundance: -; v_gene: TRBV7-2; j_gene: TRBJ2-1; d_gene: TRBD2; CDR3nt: TGTGCCAGCAGCCCAGCCTCCCGCGGGGGGGGAAATGAGCAGTTCTTC; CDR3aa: CASSPASRGGGNEQFF
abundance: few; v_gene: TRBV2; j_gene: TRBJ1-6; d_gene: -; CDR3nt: TGTGCCAGCCGCTTAAACCTACAGGGAAGGAATTCACCCCTCCACTTT; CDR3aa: CASRLNLQGRNSPLHF
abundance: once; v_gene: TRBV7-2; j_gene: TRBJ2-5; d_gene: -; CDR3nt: TGTGCCAGCAGCTTACAGATTAAAGAGACCCAGTACTTC; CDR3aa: CASSLQIKETQYF
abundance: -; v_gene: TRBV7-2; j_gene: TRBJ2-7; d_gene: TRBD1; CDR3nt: TGTGCCAGCAGCTTAGCCCGGGACAGCCGCGGGCAGTACTTC; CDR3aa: CASSLARDSRGQYF
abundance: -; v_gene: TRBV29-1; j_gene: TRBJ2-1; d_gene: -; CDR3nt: TGCAGCGTTGCCGGGAAAAGGAGCAGCTACAATGAGCAGTTCTTC; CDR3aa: CSVAGKRSSYNEQFF
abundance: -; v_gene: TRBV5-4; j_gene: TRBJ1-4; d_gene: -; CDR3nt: TGTGCCAGCAGCCGCACGGGGGGCGAAAAACTGTTTTTT; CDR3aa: CASSRTGGEKLFF
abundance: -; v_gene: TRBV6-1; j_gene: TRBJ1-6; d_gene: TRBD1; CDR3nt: TGTGCCAGCAGTGAATTGGTCGGGGACAGGGAATTCAGATCACCCCTCCACTTT; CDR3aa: CASSELVGDREFRSPLHF
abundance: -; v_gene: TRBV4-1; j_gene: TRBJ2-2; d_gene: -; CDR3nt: TGCGCCAGCAGCCCTAGGCAGGGTGACACCGGGGAGCTGTTTTTT; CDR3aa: CASSPRQGDTGELFF
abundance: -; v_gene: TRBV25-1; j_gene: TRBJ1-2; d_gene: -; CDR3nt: TGTGCCAGCAGTGCAACAGGGTTCGGCTACACCTTC; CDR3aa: CASSATGFGYTF
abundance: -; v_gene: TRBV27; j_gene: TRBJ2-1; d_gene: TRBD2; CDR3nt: TGTGCCAGCGCGGGGGGCCCATCCTACAATGAGCAGTTCTTC; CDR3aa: CASAGGPSYNEQFF
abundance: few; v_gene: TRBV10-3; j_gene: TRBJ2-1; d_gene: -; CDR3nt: TGTGCCATCAGTGAGTCACAGGGACGGAATGAGCAGTTCTTC; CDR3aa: CAISESQGRNEQFF
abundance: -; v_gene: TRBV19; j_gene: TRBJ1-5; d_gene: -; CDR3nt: TGTGCCAGTAGTTCCCCCGGCGGGTCTTCTGATCAGCCCCAGCATTTT; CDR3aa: CASSSPGGSSDQPQHF
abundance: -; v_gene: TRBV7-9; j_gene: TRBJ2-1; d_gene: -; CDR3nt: TGTGCCAGCAGCCCATCTAGCTCCGTCCGAGACAATGAGCAGTTCTTC; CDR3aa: CASSPSSSVRDNEQFF
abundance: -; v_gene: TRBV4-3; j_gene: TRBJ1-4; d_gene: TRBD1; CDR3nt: TGCGCCAGCAGCCAGGTTTCCGGGACAGGGGAAAAACTGTTTTTT; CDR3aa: CASSQVSGTGEKLFF
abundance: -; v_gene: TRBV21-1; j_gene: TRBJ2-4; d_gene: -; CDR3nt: TGTGCCAGCAGGGACAGGAGCCCTTCCGAGAGAGCCAAAAACATTCAGTACTTC; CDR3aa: CASRDRSPSERAKNIQYF
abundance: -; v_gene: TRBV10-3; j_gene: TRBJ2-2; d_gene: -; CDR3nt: TGTGCCATAGGACAGACGAACACCGGGGAGCTGTTTTTT; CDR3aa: CAIGQTNTGELFF
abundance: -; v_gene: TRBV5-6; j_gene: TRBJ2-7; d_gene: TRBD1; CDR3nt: TGTGCCAGCAGCTTGGGACAGGGGGCCTACGAGCAGTACTTC; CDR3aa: CASSLGQGAYEQYF